The next 9 T cell receptor beta chains were all read from a single sample in a study of blood T cell repertoires in COVID-19. Data came from immunoSEQ multiplex PCR; TCRdb stores just in-frame clones and leaves some out. The table has 300,000 to 450,000 clones, around 87% seen once. Material for sequencing was PBMCs or T cells enriched from blood (not recorded which). The receptor source for this set is a man under 40 who had recovered from COVID-19.

This sequence joins TRBV6-5 and TRBJ2-2; D is undetermined. Trimming left V 8 bases short and J 6 bases short, with 13 bases between. The germline gives CDR1 MNHEY, CDR2 SVGAGI. CDR3 size: 13 residues. The CDR3 protein is CASEESRSGELFF. The CDR3 nucleotides read TGTGCCAGCGAAGAGAGTCGGTCCGGGGAGCTGTTTTTT.

The chain joins TRBV6-1 to TRBJ1-2; 7 nucleotides agree with TRBD1. The CDR3 totals 13 residues. The V segment lost 3 bases and the J segment 4 bases; nucleotides outside the gene matches: 2. CDR1 is MNHNS and CDR2 is SASEGT in the germline V gene. CDR3 sequence (DNA): TGTGCCAGCAGTGATCCAGGGGGCTATGGCTACACCTTC. Encoded protein: CASSDPGGYGYTF.

The chain links TRBV10-2 to TRBJ2-1; 10 bases match TRBD2. Germline assignment: CDR1 WSHSY and CDR2 SAAADI. The CDR3 consists of 15 residues. Trimming removed 7 bases from V and 6 bases from J; junction bases left unmatched: 9. The CDR3 nucleotides read TGCGCCAGCATGAGCGGGGGGGCCCGTTTCAATGAGCAGTTCTTC. The encoded protein is CASMSGGARFNEQFF.

This chain joins TRBV7-8 and TRBJ2-7, with D maybe TRBD1 (6 bases). The V gene lost 4 bases and the J gene lost 2 bases, with 12 bases spanning the gap. The CDR3 consists of 14 residues. CDR1 is SGHVS and CDR2 is FQNEAQ in the germline V gene. CDR3 residues: CASSSSDRAYEQYF. The CDR3 DNA sequence: TGTGCCAGCAGCTCTTCGGACAGAGCCTACGAGCAGTACTTC.

The chain carries TRBV7-7 and TRBJ2-5; possibly TRBD1 for D (6 bases). From germline, CDR1 is SSHAT and CDR2 FNYEAQ (reference sequence). This CDR3 spans 15 amino acids. Trimming removed 2 bases from V and 4 bases from J, with 14 bases in between. This CDR3 reads CASSLLMGAPETQYF. The DNA of the CDR3 is TGTGCCAGCAGCTTATTGATGGGGGCCCCAGAGACCCAGTACTTC.

J is TRBJ2-4 and V is TRBV5-4; TRBD2 is a possible D gene (5 bases). The V and J ends lost 2 bases and 8 bases respectively, with 5 bases between them. The CDR3 has 11 residues. Per the germline V gene, CDR1 is SGHNT and CDR2 is YYREEE (reference sequence). The DNA of the CDR3 is TGTGCCAGCAGCTTCGGGGACATTCAGTACTTC. This encodes CASSFGDIQYF. The full variable domain, rest sourced from reference TRBV5-4 and TRBJ2-4, is ETGVTQSPTHLIKTRGQQVTLRCSSQSGHNTVSWYQQALGQGPQFIFQYYREEENGRGNFPPRFSGLQFPNYSSELNVNALELDDSALYLCASSFGDIQYFGAGTRLSVL.

The chain is built from TRBV30 and TRBJ1-2; TRBD1 is a possible D gene (6 bases). CDR1 and CDR2 (germline): GTSNPN, SVGIG (reference sequence). The V end lost 2 bases, the J end lost 4 bases, and 17 bases lay between the germline ends. The CDR3 is 15 amino acids. The CDR3 protein is CAWSLLTGSIYGYTF. CDR3 nucleotide sequence: TGTGCCTGGAGTCTCTTGACAGGATCCATCTATGGCTACACCTTC.

This clone was seen once. The chain uses TRBV9 and TRBJ1-3; D perhaps matches TRBD1 (5 bases). Germline-derived CDR1 and CDR2 are SGDLS and YYNGEE. The V gene lost 0 bases and the J gene lost 4 bases, with 11 bases spanning the gap. CDR3 size: 15 residues. As DNA, the CDR3 is TGTGCCAGCAGCGTAGACGGGGGAAACGGAAACACCATATATTTT. Protein product: CASSVDGGNGNTIYF. Full variable domain (missing parts from reference TRBV9 and TRBJ1-3): DSGVTQTPKHLITATGQRVTLRCSPRSGDLSVYWYQQSLDQGLQFLIQYYNGEERAKGNILERFSAQQFPDLHSELNLSSLELGDSALYFCASSVDGGNGNTIYFGEGSWLTVV.

The sample holds one count of this clone. CDR3: CASSSVAGAYNEQFF. CDR3 nucleotides: TGTGCCAGCAGCTCTGTTGCGGGGGCCTACAATGAGCAGTTCTTC. This chain connects TRBV11-2 to TRBJ2-1; 7 bases are a match to TRBD2. With 4 bases clipped from V and 2 bases from J, the junction kept 5 bases outside the gene matches. Per the germline V gene, CDR1 is SGHAT and CDR2 is FQNNGV. CDR3 length: 15 amino acids.